Below are 27 T cell receptor beta chains sequenced from a single sample in a study of CD8 T cells in ankylosing spondylitis. TCRdb re-derived calls from the 5' RACE reads in MiXCR, one entry per CDR3 protein. This sample has a few hundred thousand distinct CDR3 sequences, with roughly a tenth found just once. Sequenced input: blood, either unsorted or a sorted T cell fraction (not recorded which). The receptors shown here come from a male donor with ankylosing spondylitis or in good health (not recorded which).

Ten or more counts support this clonotype. The chain has TRBV29-1 and TRBJ2-7; no clear D gene. V gave up 4 bases and J gave up 4 bases, with 14 bases separating them. CDR3 length: 13 amino acids. The V gene's germline CDR1 is SQVTM and CDR2 ANQGSEA. The CDR3, as DNA: TGCAGCGTTGGTGGCGGTGCGCCTTACGAGCAGTACTTC. Protein sequence: CSVGGGAPYEQYF.

The chain has TRBV7-9 and TRBJ2-3, with 7 bases matching TRBD2. V was clipped by 1 base and J by 4 bases; unmatched bases: 5. Germline CDR1 reads SEHNR; CDR2 reads FQNEAQ (reference sequence). CDR3 length equals 15 residues. DNA for the CDR3: TGTGCCAGCAGCTTAGTCCCCCTAGCGGCAGATACGCAGTATTTT. Translated, it gives CASSLVPLAADTQYF. Supplemented by reference TRBV7-9 and TRBJ2-3, the full variable domain reads DTGVSQNPRHKITKRGQNVTFRCDPISEHNRLYWYRQTLGQGPEFLTYFQNEAQLEKSRLLSDRFSAERPKGSFSTLEIQRTEQGDSAMYLCASSLVPLAADTQYFGPGTRLTVL.

This clonotype was seen repeatedly, ten times or more. This chain uses TRBV20-1 with TRBJ2-7; possible D gene TRBD1, 6 bases. CDR1 is DFQATT, CDR2 SNEGSKA, per germline (reference sequence). The CDR3 covers 14 residues. V lost 1 base to trimming and J lost 3 bases, with 13 bases between them. CDR3 protein: CSARVPQGFYEQYF. As DNA, the CDR3 is TGCAGTGCTAGAGTACCACAGGGCTTCTACGAGCAGTACTTC.

Ten or more counts support this clonotype. The rearrangement joins TRBV9 to TRBJ2-1, with D unclear. Per germline, CDR1 SGDLS and CDR2 YYNGEE. Trimming stripped 0 bases from V and 5 bases from J, with 12 bases between. The CDR3 length is 15 residues. CDR3 in amino acids: CASSVVVGPDNEQFF. In DNA, the CDR3 is TGTGCCAGCAGCGTAGTGGTAGGGCCAGACAATGAGCAGTTCTTC.

At least ten counts were recorded for this clonotype. The chain carries TRBV2 and TRBJ2-5, with D unclear. Germline CDR1 reads SNHLY; CDR2 reads FYNNEI. The CDR3 sequence is 11 residues long. V was shortened by 10 bases and J by 8 bases, with 14 bases between the two germline ends. The CDR3 region has the DNA TGTGCCATCGTACGCGAACGAACCCAGTACTTC. Protein sequence: CAIVRERTQYF. Using reference TRBV2 and TRBJ2-5 for the parts outside the CDR3, the full variable domain is EPEVTQTPSHQVTQMGQEVILRCVPISNHLYFYWYRQILGQKVEFLVSFYNNEISEKSEIFDDQFSVERPDGSNFTLKIRSTKLEDSAMYFCAIVRERTQYFGPGTRLLVL.

Ten or more counts support this clonotype. This chain uses TRBV29-1 with TRBJ2-5; D is possibly TRBD2 (6 bases). Trimming shortened V by 5 bases and J by 3 bases, and 7 bases separated the two germline ends. CDR1 is SQVTM, CDR2 ANQGSEA, per germline. This CDR3 region has 11 residues. CDR3 coding DNA: TGCAGCGTTTGGGGGGAAGAGACCCAGTACTTC. Protein sequence: CSVWGEETQYF.

The V and J genes are TRBV7-2 and TRBJ2-2; 12 bases are shared with TRBD2. Trimming removed 5 bases from V and 5 bases from J; junction bases left unmatched: 6. The germline CDR1 and CDR2 sequences are SGHTA and FQGNSA. CDR3 length: 16 amino acids. The CDR3 loop is CASSPSGGAGTGELFF. Written as DNA, the CDR3 is TGTGCCAGCAGCCCTAGCGGGGGGGCAGGTACCGGGGAGCTGTTTTTT.

At least ten counts were recorded for this clonotype. The genes are TRBV20-1 and TRBJ2-3, with D hard to call. The CDR3 runs to 14 residues. CDR1 DFQATT and CDR2 SNEGSKA come from the germline V gene (reference sequence). V lost 3 bases and J 0 bases, leaving 10 bases between the germline ends. The CDR3 region has the DNA TGCAGTGCTAGGCCGCAGGCTAGCACAGATACGCAGTATTTT. This encodes CSARPQASTDTQYF.

This clonotype was seen a few times. The chain employs TRBV5-6 and TRBJ1-6, with 8 bases aligning to TRBD1. Germline V gives CDR1 SGHDT, CDR2 YYEEEE. This CDR3 is built from 14 residues. After removal of 5 bases from V and 8 bases from J, the junction contained 6 bases not matched to a gene. CDR3 sequence reads: CASRSGTGHSPLHF. The CDR3 coding sequence is TGTGCCAGCAGATCCGGGACAGGTCATTCACCCCTCCACTTT.

This chain links TRBV7-3 with TRBJ2-2, with TRBD2 identical over 10 bases. V lost 3 bases and J lost 2; bases outside the gene matches: 6. The CDR3 loop spans 17 amino acids. Germline V gene sequence: CDR1 SGHTA, CDR2 FQGTGA. The CDR3 nucleotides are TGTGCCAGCAGCTTTGCTAGCGGGGGCACTAACACCGGGGAGCTGTTTTTT. Amino acid sequence: CASSFASGGTNTGELFF.

The chain has TRBV29-1 and TRBJ2-3; no definite D call. Germline V lookup: CDR1 SQVTM, CDR2 ANQGSEA. The CDR3 length is 14 residues. V lost 2 bases and J 1 base, leaving 10 bases between the germline ends. The CDR3 spells CSVELARGTDTQYF. The CDR3 DNA follows: TGCAGCGTTGAACTGGCCCGGGGCACAGATACGCAGTATTTT.

This clonotype was picked up a small number of times. The rearrangement joins TRBV18 to TRBJ2-5; no clear D. The CDR3 has 16 residues. Germline V CDR1 and CDR2: KGHSH, LQKENI. The V end lost 2 bases, the J end lost 4 bases, and 17 bases lay between the germline ends. CDR3: CASSPSPGPSAETQYF. The DNA for the CDR3 is TGTGCCAGCTCACCATCCCCAGGACCATCTGCAGAGACCCAGTACTTC. The variable domain in full, completed from reference TRBV18 and TRBJ2-5, reads NAGVMQNPRHLVRRRGQEARLRCSPMKGHSHVYWYRQLPEEGLKFMVYLQKENIIDESGMPKERFSAEFPKEGPSILRIQQVVRGDSAAYFCASSPSPGPSAETQYFGPGTRLLVL.

This clonotype showed up many times. This rearrangement joins TRBV20-1 to TRBJ1-4; D gene unclear. V lost 4 bases and J lost 0, with 6 bases in between. Germline lookup yields CDR1 DFQATT and CDR2 SNEGSKA (reference sequence). The CDR3 has 13 residues. The CDR3 loop is CSATVATNEKLFF. The CDR3 bases are TGCAGTGCTACGGTAGCAACTAATGAAAAACTGTTTTTT.

The sample holds many counts of this clonotype. The chain combines TRBV7-9 with TRBJ1-2, with D hard to call. This CDR3 has 13 residues. V was clipped by 1 base and J by 4 bases, with 7 bases between them. Germline loops: CDR1 SEHNR, CDR2 FQNEAQ (reference sequence). CDR3 nucleotide sequence: TGTGCCAGCAGCTTAGGACTGGCCTATGGCTACACCTTC. This encodes CASSLGLAYGYTF.

This clonotype was detected a few times. The rearrangement uses TRBV5-1 and TRBJ2-5, with D tentatively TRBD1 or TRBD2 (6 bases each). The CDR3 is made up of 15 amino acids. Per germline, CDR1 SGHRS and CDR2 YFSETQ. V was cut by 1 base and J by 4 bases, with 14 bases left in between. The CDR3 loop is CASSLSGARGETQYF. The DNA of the CDR3 is TGCGCCAGCAGCTTGTCGGGGGCGAGAGGAGAGACCCAGTACTTC.

This clonotype was detected many times. The chain has TRBV12-3 or TRBV12-4 and TRBJ1-2, with TRBD1 identical over 12 bases. After removal of 5 bases from V and 4 bases from J, the junction contained 5 bases not matched to a gene. The CDR3 contains 15 residues. In DNA form, the CDR3 reads TGTGCCAGCAGTGAGGGACAGGGGGCCTTCTATGGCTACACCTTC. This encodes CASSEGQGAFYGYTF.

This clonotype was seen a few times. The chain joins TRBV5-1 to TRBJ2-1; 9 bases are a match to TRBD1. Germline V gene sequence: CDR1 SGHRS, CDR2 YFSETQ. The CDR3 runs 15 residues. The J segment lost 2 bases and the V segment lost 4 bases, leaving 4 bases of the junction unmatched. Here the CDR3 DNA reads TGCGCCAGCAGCCGGGGACAGGGACCCTACAATGAGCAGTTCTTC. Its protein product is CASSRGQGPYNEQFF. The full variable domain, completed using reference TRBV5-1 and TRBJ2-1, is KAGVTQTPRYLIKTRGQQVTLSCSPISGHRSVSWYQQTPGQGLQFLFEYFSETQRNKGNFPGRFSGRQFSNSRSEMNVSTLELGDSALYLCASSRGQGPYNEQFFGPGTRLTVL.

J is TRBJ2-1 and V is TRBV20-1, with D perhaps TRBD2 (5 bases). Trimming shortened V by 2 bases and J by 1 base, and 18 bases separated the two germline ends. Per germline, CDR1 DFQATT and CDR2 SNEGSKA (reference sequence). This CDR3 comprises 17 residues. The CDR3 region is CSARPGNEGISYNEQFF. The CDR3 DNA sequence: TGCAGTGCTAGACCGGGGAATGAGGGAATATCCTACAATGAGCAGTTCTTC.

A few counts support this clonotype. The V call is TRBV7-9, the J call TRBJ2-2; 7 nucleotides match TRBD2. Germline V CDR1 and CDR2: SEHNR, FQNEAQ (reference sequence). Germline trimming cut 3 bases from V and 2 bases from J; bases unmatched to any gene: 6. The CDR3 is 16 residues long. The CDR3 sequence: CASSFGAGRNTGELFF. CDR3 DNA: TGTGCCAGCAGCTTTGGAGCGGGGAGAAACACCGGGGAGCTGTTTTTT.

This clonotype came up a few times. The rearrangement links TRBV7-3 to TRBJ2-3; a weak D match, TRBD1 (5 bases). Germline V gene sequence: CDR1 SGHTA, CDR2 FQGTGA. This CDR3 has 14 residues. V shed 2 bases and J shed 6 bases, with 12 bases lying between them. In DNA, the CDR3 is TGTGCCAGCAGCTTACAACCCGCAGGGGATACGCAGTATTTT. Amino acid sequence: CASSLQPAGDTQYF.

The chain recombines TRBV20-1 with TRBJ1-6; D call uncertain. Trimming took off 5 bases at V and 11 bases at J, with 10 bases between the two ends. The CDR3 is made up of 11 amino acids. CDR1 and CDR2 from the germline V gene are DFQATT and SNEGSKA (reference sequence). The CDR3, as DNA: TGCAGTGCTCACAGTGGCCCACCCCTCCACTTT. Protein sequence: CSAHSGPPLHF.

This sequence joins TRBV29-1 and TRBJ1-5; D gene ambiguous. CDR1 and CDR2 (germline): SQVTM, ANQGSEA. V was cut by 4 bases and J by 3 bases, with 10 bases left in between. CDR3 size: 13 residues. DNA for the CDR3: TGCAGCGTTGTCGATGCGGCCAATCAGCCCCAGCATTTT. Protein: CSVVDAANQPQHF.

This clonotype was counted at least ten times. For the CDR3, the DNA is TGTGCCAGCAGCACCCCGAGGGAGTTCTATGGCTACACCTTC. This gives the protein CASSTPREFYGYTF. The rearrangement uses TRBV7-9 and TRBJ1-2; no firm D call. Germline CDR1 is SEHNR and CDR2 is FQNEAQ (reference sequence). The CDR3 is 14 residues long. Trimming took 5 bases from V and 4 from J, leaving 14 bases between them.

At least ten counts were recorded for this clonotype. The rearrangement joins TRBV9 to TRBJ2-2; 7 bases map to TRBD2. The CDR3 spans 15 residues. With 1 base clipped from V and 7 bases from J, the junction kept 7 bases outside the gene matches. The germline V gene has CDR1 SGDLS and CDR2 YYNGEE. This CDR3 reads CASSVIAGVNGELFF. The CDR3 DNA reads TGTGCCAGCAGCGTAATCGCGGGGGTGAACGGGGAGCTGTTTTTT.

The chain joins TRBV12-3 or TRBV12-4 to TRBJ2-1, with 11 bases fitting TRBD2. The CDR3 consists of 14 residues. V trimming: 3 bases; J trimming: 12 bases; junction bases outside the gene matches: 7. The CDR3 loop is CASSLGLAGGGQFF. In DNA form, the CDR3 reads TGTGCCAGCAGTTTGGGGCTAGCGGGGGGAGGGCAGTTCTTC.

This clonotype was seen a handful of times. The CDR3 sequence: CASRSGTGIRIYEQYF. In DNA, the CDR3 is TGTGCCAGCAGGTCCGGGACAGGGATCCGGATTTACGAGCAGTACTTC. This sequence joins TRBV28 and TRBJ2-7, with TRBD1 matching 9 bases. The CDR3 sequence is 16 residues long. Germline V gives CDR1 MDHEN, CDR2 SYDVKM. J gave up 4 bases and V 6 bases, and 13 bases lay outside the gene matches.

This clonotype was seen a few times. CDR3 coding DNA: TGTGCCAGCAGCCAGCAGGGCGGGACTAGCAGCACAGATACGCAGTATTTT. Amino acids: CASSQQGGTSSTDTQYF. The chain uses TRBV3-1 and TRBJ2-3, with 9 bases lining up with TRBD2. Germline V lookup: CDR1 LGHDT, CDR2 YNNKEL (reference sequence). The CDR3 covers 17 residues. V dropped 3 bases and J dropped 0; count of bases not matched to a gene: 7.